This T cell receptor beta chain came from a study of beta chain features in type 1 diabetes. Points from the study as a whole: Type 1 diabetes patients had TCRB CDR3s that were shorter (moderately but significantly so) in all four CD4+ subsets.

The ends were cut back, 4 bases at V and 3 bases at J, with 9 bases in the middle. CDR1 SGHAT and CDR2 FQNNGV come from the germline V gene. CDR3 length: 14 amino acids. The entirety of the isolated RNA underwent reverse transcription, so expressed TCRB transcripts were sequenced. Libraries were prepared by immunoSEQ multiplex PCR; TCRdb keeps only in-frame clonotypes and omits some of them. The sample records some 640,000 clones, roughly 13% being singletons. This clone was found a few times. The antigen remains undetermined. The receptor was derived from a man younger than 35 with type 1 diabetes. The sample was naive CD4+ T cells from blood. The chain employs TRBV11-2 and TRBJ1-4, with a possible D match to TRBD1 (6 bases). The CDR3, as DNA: TGTGCCAGCAGCTACACAGGGTCTAATGAAAAACTGTTTTTT. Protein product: CASSYTGSNEKLFF.